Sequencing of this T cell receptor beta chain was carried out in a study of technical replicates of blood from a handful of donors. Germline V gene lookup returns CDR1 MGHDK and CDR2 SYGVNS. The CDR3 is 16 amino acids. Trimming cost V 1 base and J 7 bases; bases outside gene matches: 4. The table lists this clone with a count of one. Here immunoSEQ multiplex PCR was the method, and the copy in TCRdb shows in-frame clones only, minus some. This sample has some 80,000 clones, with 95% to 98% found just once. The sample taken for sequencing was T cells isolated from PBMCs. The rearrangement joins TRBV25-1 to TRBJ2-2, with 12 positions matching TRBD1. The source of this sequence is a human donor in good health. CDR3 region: CASSEWDRGQGGELFF. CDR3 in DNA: TGTGCCAGCAGTGAATGGGACAGGGGGCAGGGCGGGGAGCTGTTTTTT.